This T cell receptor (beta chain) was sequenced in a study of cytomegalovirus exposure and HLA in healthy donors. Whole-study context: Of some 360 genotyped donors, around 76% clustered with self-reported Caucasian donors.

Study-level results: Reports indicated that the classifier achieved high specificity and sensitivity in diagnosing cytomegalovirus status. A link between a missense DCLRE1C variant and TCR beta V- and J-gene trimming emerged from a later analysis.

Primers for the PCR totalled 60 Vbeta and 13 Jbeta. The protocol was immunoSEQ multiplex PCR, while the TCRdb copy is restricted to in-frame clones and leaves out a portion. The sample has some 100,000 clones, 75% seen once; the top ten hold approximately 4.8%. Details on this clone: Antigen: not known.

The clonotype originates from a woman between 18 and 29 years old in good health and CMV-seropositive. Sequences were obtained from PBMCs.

CDR3 in amino acids: CASSLGGHLGSNQPQHF. CDR3 DNA sequence: TGCGCCAGCAGCTTGGGGGGACACCTTGGTAGCAATCAGCCCCAGCATTTT. J is TRBJ1-5 and V is TRBV5-1; D possibly corresponds to TRBD1 (6 bases). Germline V CDR1 and CDR2: SGHRS, YFSETQ. The CDR3 totals 17 residues. Trimming left V 0 bases short and J 0 bases short, with 13 bases between.